The source of this TCR beta chain is a study of T cells in Graves' hyperthyroidism and ophthalmopathy. As for the study in general: Peripheral blood was drawn at first diagnosis, prior to all treatment. Study findings and constraints: In blood, most of the thyroid clonotypes expanded above 0.001 were also present. A model of 13 V-J features distinguished ophthalmopathy from stable hyperthyroidism.

The study left out patients who had uncontrolled infection, other autoimmune disease, pregnancy or lactation. The CDR3 regions of TCR beta were amplified from RNA transcripts. During a first-round RT-PCR of the TCR CDR3, the HTBI primer set was used. TCRdb re-analysed the multiplex PCR reads in MiXCR, keeping a single row per CDR3 protein. The sample includes about 740,000 distinct CDR3 sequences, 12% to 15% of them seen just once. The germline gives CDR1 LGHDT, CDR2 YNNKEL (reference sequence). The CDR3 totals 14 residues. V was cut by 5 bases and J by 4 bases, with 9 bases left in between. This clonotype came up many times. Its target is not known.

The sequence derives from a woman under 30 with Graves' hyperthyroidism. This chain uses TRBV3-1 with TRBJ2-6; D ambiguous. Sequenced: blood. CDR3 bases: TGTGCCAGCAGCTTATCCGCCGGGGCCAACGTCCTGACTTTC. Translated, it gives CASSLSAGANVLTF.